The 10 T cell receptor beta chains in this list originate from one sample, sequenced in a study of T cell responses to AZD1222 COVID-19 vaccine. The repertoire was sequenced with immunoSEQ multiplex PCR; TCRdb's copy has only in-frame clones and lacks some. The table lists roughly 150,000 clones, about 93% of them singletons, with around 5% in the top ten. Specimen: peripheral blood, collected on day 0 of AZD1222 vaccination. These receptors originate from an adult in good health.

The V call is TRBV18, the J call TRBJ2-1; 7 nucleotides align to TRBD1. The CDR3 covers 14 residues. The ends lost 6 bases at V and 7 bases at J; junction bases unmatched: 9. The germline V gene has CDR1 KGHSH and CDR2 LQKENI. CDR3 residues: CASSQNRGGNEQFF. The CDR3 nucleotides are TGTGCCAGCTCTCAAAACAGGGGTGGGAATGAGCAGTTCTTC.

The CDR3 DNA follows: TGTGCCAGCAGCACCCACCTGGACAGCCTTGAAGCTTTCTTT. Its protein is CASSTHLDSLEAFF. This chain connects TRBV7-9 to TRBJ1-1, with TRBD1 as a possible D gene (6 bases). Germline values: CDR1 SEHNR, CDR2 FQNEAQ (reference sequence). The CDR3 has 14 amino acids. V lost 5 bases and J 7 bases, leaving 17 bases between the germline ends.

The chain combines TRBV4-1 with TRBJ2-7, with TRBD2 identical over 10 bases. The junction had 3 bases not matched to a gene; V was cut back by 4 bases and J by 0 bases. Germline V gives CDR1 MGHRA, CDR2 YSYEKL. The CDR3 is 15 amino acids. CDR3 region: CASSRSGGPSYEQYF. CDR3 DNA: TGCGCCAGCAGCCGTAGCGGGGGGCCCTCCTACGAGCAGTACTTC.

This chain joins TRBV11-2 and TRBJ2-7; either TRBD1 or TRBD2 may fit D (5 bases each). Germline V gene lookup returns CDR1 SGHAT and CDR2 FQNNGV. The ends were cut back, 0 bases at V and 1 base at J, with 13 bases in the middle. The CDR3 has 16 residues. CDR3 protein: CASSLDGARVSYEQYF. CDR3 bases: TGTGCCAGCAGCTTAGACGGGGCCCGGGTATCCTACGAGCAGTACTTC.

This clone was seen once. J is TRBJ1-1 and V is TRBV6-1; TRBD1 might be the D (5 bases). Looked up from germline, CDR1 is MNHNS and CDR2 is SASEGT. The CDR3 extends over 17 amino acids. V was cut by 2 bases and J by 0 bases, with 16 bases left in between. CDR3 DNA sequence: TGTGCCAGCAGTGAAAGTAGTGGGGGTGAAATGAACACTGAAGCTTTCTTT. Its protein product is CASSESSGGEMNTEAFF.

The J gene is TRBJ2-5, the V gene TRBV5-6; D possibly corresponds to TRBD2 (6 bases). CDR3 length: 16 amino acids. Germline assignment: CDR1 SGHDT and CDR2 YYEEEE. V was cut by 0 bases and J by 2 bases, with 14 bases left in between. The CDR3 DNA is TGTGCCAGCAGCTTGGAGTACGGGAGCAGGCAAGAGACCCAGTACTTC. It specifies CASSLEYGSRQETQYF. Variable domain in full (rest from reference TRBV5-6 and TRBJ2-5): DAGVTQSPTHLIKTRGQQVTLRCSPKSGHDTVSWYQQALGQGPQFIFQYYEEEERQRGNFPDRFSGHQFPNYSSELNVNALLLGDSALYLCASSLEYGSRQETQYFGPGTRLLVL.

V gene TRBV4-1 combines with J gene TRBJ1-1; D is undetermined. The V gene lost 8 bases and the J gene lost 1 base, with 17 bases spanning the gap. CDR1 is MGHRA and CDR2 is YSYEKL in the germline V gene. The CDR3 covers 15 residues. Here the CDR3 DNA reads TGCGCCAGCGAGCGAGAAGGGCAGGAGAACACTGAAGCTTTCTTT. This translates into CASEREGQENTEAFF.

The sample holds a few counts of this clone. V gene TRBV6-1 combines with J gene TRBJ1-5, with D possibly TRBD1 on 5 matching bases. This CDR3 region has 19 residues. V was cut by 0 bases and J by 1 base, with 19 bases left in between. Germline V gene data show CDR1 as MNHNS and CDR2 as SASEGT. The CDR3 nucleotides read TGTGCCAGCAGTGAAGCGCTGACGGGAGGGGTTTTAAGCAATCAGCCCCAGCATTTT. It is translated as CASSEALTGGVLSNQPQHF.

The V and J genes are TRBV5-1 and TRBJ2-3, with unresolved D. CDR1 is SGHRS, CDR2 YFSETQ, per germline. This CDR3 is built from 16 residues. V dropped 0 bases and J dropped 4 bases, with 15 bases sitting between them. The CDR3 nucleotides are TGCGCCAGCAGCTTGGGTGGGTTCAATGGGCCAGATACGCAGTATTTT. Encoded protein: CASSLGGFNGPDTQYF.

The chain is built from TRBV4-1 and TRBJ1-5; 8 bases map to TRBD1. CDR3 size: 15 residues. Per the germline V gene, CDR1 is MGHRA and CDR2 is YSYEKL. J was trimmed by 6 bases and V by 2 bases; bases with no gene match: 6. The CDR3 DNA reads as TGCGCCAGCAGCCAACTGGACAGGGAGGCTCAGCCCCAGCATTTT. This sequence encodes CASSQLDREAQPQHF.